Following are 11 T cell receptor beta chains from one sample sequenced in a study of blood T cell repertoires in COVID-19 (TCRdb year 2020). Libraries were constructed by the immunoSEQ multiplex PCR assay. TCRdb retrieved this table from immuneACCESS and kept in-frame rearrangements only. Not all clones are present; in checked studies, unresolved V genes account for under half, and no reason is known for the remainder. For this sample the table gives about 80,000 clones, of which roughly 78% were detected only once. The ten largest clones take up 20% to 25% of the sample. The sample was peripheral blood. These receptor sequences come from a human donor in a cohort sampled during active COVID-19.

V is TRBV19 and J is TRBJ2-2; tentative D call: TRBD2 (6 bases). The germline V and J ends were trimmed by 3 bases and 1 base, with 6 bases remaining between them. Germline V gene sequence: CDR1 LNHDA, CDR2 SQIVND (reference sequence). The CDR3 has 14 amino acids. The CDR3 region is CASSMGGNTGELFF. CDR3 nucleotide sequence: TGTGCCAGTAGTATGGGGGGGAACACCGGGGAGCTGTTTTTT.

The chain links TRBV7-9 to TRBJ2-3; 11 bases match TRBD2. CDR3 size: 18 residues. J gave up 2 bases and V 4 bases, and 11 bases lay outside the gene matches. Looked up from germline, CDR1 is SEHNR and CDR2 is FQNEAQ (reference sequence). This CDR3 reads CASSSTSGLAAYTDTQYF. Written as DNA, the CDR3 is TGTGCCAGCAGCTCAACATCGGGACTAGCGGCATACACAGATACGCAGTATTTT. Based on the CDR3 plus reference TRBV7-9 and TRBJ2-3, the full variable domain is DTGVSQNPRHKITKRGQNVTFRCDPISEHNRLYWYRQTLGQGPEFLTYFQNEAQLEKSRLLSDRFSAERPKGSFSTLEIQRTEQGDSAMYLCASSSTSGLAAYTDTQYFGPGTRLTVL.

The rearrangement links TRBV6-6 to TRBJ2-7; D is possibly TRBD1 (5 bases). V lost 6 bases and J 2 bases, leaving 8 bases between the germline ends. Germline-derived CDR1 and CDR2 are MNHNY and SVGAGI (reference sequence). The CDR3 consists of 12 residues. The DNA for the CDR3 is TGTGCCAGCAGGGGGCAGACCTACGAGCAGTACTTC. The encoded protein is CASRGQTYEQYF.

The chain combines TRBV7-9 with TRBJ1-6; D not certain. The CDR3 length is 14 residues. In germline, CDR1 is SEHNR, CDR2 FQNEAQ (reference sequence). With 5 bases removed from V and 7 bases from J, the gap between germline ends came to 12 bases. In nucleotides, the CDR3 is TGTGCCAGCAGCACGGAGGGTCCCAATTCACCCCTCCACTTT. It yields the protein CASSTEGPNSPLHF.

The CDR3 nucleotides read TGTGCCAGCAGTTCCCCCGGACTGTTAACAGATACGCAGTATTTT. Its translation: CASSSPGLLTDTQYF. The V call is TRBV6-5, the J call TRBJ2-3; TRBD2 is a possible D gene (5 bases). The CDR3 extends over 15 amino acids. Germline-derived CDR1 and CDR2 are MNHEY and SVGAGI. Trimming pared 4 bases from V and 3 bases from J, leaving 14 bases between.

The V call is TRBV6-1, the J call TRBJ2-3; 15 bases are a match to TRBD2. This CDR3 region has 20 residues. The V gene's germline CDR1 is MNHNS and CDR2 SASEGT. Losses at the gene ends were 4 bases for V and 0 bases for J; bases not matched to a gene: 11. The CDR3 region has the DNA TGTGCCAGCAGTGGAGCCCAGGGACTAGCGGGGGGCCGTAGCACAGATACGCAGTATTTT. Residues: CASSGAQGLAGGRSTDTQYF.

The rearrangement links TRBV2 to TRBJ2-5; D perhaps matches TRBD2 (6 bases). The CDR3 length is 14 residues. Germline V CDR1 and CDR2: SNHLY, FYNNEI. The V end lost 3 bases, the J end lost 5 bases, and 13 bases lay between the germline ends. As DNA, the CDR3 is TGTGCCAGCAGTGAGGAGGGGTTGGGTGAGACCCAGTACTTC. It is translated as CASSEEGLGETQYF.

The chain carries TRBV7-2 and TRBJ1-1, with 7 bases fitting TRBD1. Trimming at V came to 2 bases and at J to 2 bases, leaving 5 bases not matched to a gene. Germline CDR1 reads SGHTA; CDR2 reads FQGNSA. The CDR3 loop spans 15 amino acids. The CDR3 loop reads CASSLNRQGNTEAFF. As DNA, the CDR3 is TGTGCCAGCAGCTTAAATAGACAGGGAAACACTGAAGCTTTCTTT.

The chain has TRBV5-1 and TRBJ2-4; no clear D gene. Trimming shortened V by 1 base and J by 8 bases, and 13 bases separated the two germline ends. Germline values: CDR1 SGHRS, CDR2 YFSETQ. The CDR3 is made up of 14 amino acids. The CDR3 DNA follows: TGCGCCAGCAGCTTGTCGGTAGGCCAGGACATTCAGTACTTC. Translation: CASSLSVGQDIQYF.

This clone was counted a single time. This CDR3 is CASSSLSYEQYF. CDR3 coding DNA: TGTGCCAGCAGTTCCCTCTCCTACGAGCAGTACTTC. The chain is built from TRBV27 and TRBJ2-7; no firm D call. The CDR3 is 12 residues long. Germline V gene data show CDR1 as MNHEY and CDR2 as SMNVEV (reference sequence). V shed 4 bases and J shed 0 bases, with 4 bases lying between them.

V and J are TRBV24-1 and TRBJ1-2, with TRBD1 matching 12 bases. Per germline, CDR1 KGHDR and CDR2 SFDVKD. The trim removed 4 bases at V and 7 bases at J, leaving 6 bases unmatched. The CDR3 length is 15 residues. CDR3 loop: CATSDRDRGLSGYTF. CDR3 nucleotides: TGTGCCACCAGTGACCGGGACAGGGGGCTCTCTGGCTACACCTTC.